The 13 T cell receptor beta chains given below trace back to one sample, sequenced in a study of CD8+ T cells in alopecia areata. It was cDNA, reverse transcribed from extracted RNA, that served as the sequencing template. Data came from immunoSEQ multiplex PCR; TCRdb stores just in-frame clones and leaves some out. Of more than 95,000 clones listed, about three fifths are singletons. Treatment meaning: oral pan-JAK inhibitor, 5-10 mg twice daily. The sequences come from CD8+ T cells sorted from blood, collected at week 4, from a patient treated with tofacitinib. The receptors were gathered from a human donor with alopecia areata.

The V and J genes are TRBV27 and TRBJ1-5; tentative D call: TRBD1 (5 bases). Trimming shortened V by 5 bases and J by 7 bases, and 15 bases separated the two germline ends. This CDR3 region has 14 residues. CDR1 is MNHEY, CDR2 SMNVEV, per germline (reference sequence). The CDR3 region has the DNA TGTGCCAGCAGTCACGCGGGGCTTACCCAGCCCCAGCATTTT. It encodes CASSHAGLTQPQHF.

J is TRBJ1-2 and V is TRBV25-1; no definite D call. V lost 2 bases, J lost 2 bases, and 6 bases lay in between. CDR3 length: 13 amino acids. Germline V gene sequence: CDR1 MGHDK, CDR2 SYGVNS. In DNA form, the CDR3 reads TGTGCCAGCAGTGAACACCAGAACTATGGCTACACCTTC. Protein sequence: CASSEHQNYGYTF.

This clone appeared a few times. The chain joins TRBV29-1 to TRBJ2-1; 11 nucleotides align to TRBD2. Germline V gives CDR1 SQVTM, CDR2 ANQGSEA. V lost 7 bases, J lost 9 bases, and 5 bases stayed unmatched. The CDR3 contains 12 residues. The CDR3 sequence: CSARGLAVEQFF. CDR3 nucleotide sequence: TGCAGCGCCAGGGGACTAGCGGTTGAGCAGTTCTTC.

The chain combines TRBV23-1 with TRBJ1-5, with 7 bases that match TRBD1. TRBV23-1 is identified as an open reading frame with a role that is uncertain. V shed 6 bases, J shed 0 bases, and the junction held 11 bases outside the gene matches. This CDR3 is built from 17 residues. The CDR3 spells CASSSPGTANSNQPQHF. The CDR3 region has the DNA TGCGCCAGCAGCTCCCCCGGGACAGCTAATAGCAATCAGCCCCAGCATTTT.

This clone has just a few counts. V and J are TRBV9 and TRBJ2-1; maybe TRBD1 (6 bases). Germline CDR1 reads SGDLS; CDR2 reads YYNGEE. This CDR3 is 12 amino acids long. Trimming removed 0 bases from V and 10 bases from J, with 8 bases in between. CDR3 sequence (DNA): TGTGCCAGCAGCGTAGTAGGGACAGAGCAGTTCTTC. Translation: CASSVVGTEQFF.

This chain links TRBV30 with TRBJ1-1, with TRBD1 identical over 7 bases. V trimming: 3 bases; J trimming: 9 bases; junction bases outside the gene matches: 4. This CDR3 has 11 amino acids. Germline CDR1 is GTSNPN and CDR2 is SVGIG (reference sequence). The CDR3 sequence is CAWRLDRKAFF. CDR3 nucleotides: TGTGCCTGGAGATTGGACAGGAAAGCTTTCTTT.

The CDR3: CASSQEGGGHREQYF. CDR3 DNA: TGTGCCAGCAGCCAAGAAGGTGGGGGGCATCGGGAGCAGTACTTC. V usage is TRBV4-2 and J usage is TRBJ2-7; perhaps D is TRBD1 or TRBD2 (6 bases each). With 0 bases removed from V and 7 bases from J, the gap between germline ends came to 16 bases. Per the germline V gene, CDR1 is LGHNA and CDR2 is YNFKEQ. The CDR3 is 15 amino acids.

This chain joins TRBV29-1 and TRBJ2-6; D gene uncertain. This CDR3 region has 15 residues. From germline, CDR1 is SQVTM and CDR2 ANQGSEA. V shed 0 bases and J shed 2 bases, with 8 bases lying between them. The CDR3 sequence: CSVEDAGTGANVLTF. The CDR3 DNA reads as TGCAGCGTTGAAGATGCAGGTACTGGGGCCAACGTCCTGACTTTC.

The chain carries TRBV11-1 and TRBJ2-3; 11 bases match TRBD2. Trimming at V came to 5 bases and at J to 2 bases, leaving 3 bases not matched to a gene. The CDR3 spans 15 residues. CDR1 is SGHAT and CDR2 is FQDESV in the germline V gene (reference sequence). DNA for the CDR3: TGTGCCAGCAGCCCGACTAGCGGGGTCACAGATACGCAGTATTTT. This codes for CASSPTSGVTDTQYF. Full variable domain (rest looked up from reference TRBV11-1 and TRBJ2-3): EAEVAQSPRYKITEKSQAVAFWCDPISGHATLYWYRQILGQGPELLVQFQDESVVDDSQLPKDRFSAERLKGVDSTLKIQPAELGDSAMYLCASSPTSGVTDTQYFGPGTRLTVL.

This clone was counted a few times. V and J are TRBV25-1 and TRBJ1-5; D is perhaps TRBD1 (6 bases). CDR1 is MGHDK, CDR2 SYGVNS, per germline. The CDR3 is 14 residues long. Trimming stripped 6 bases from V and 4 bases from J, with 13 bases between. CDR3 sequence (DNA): TGTGCCAGCAGCCACGGGGGGCAGAATCAGCCCCAGCATTTT. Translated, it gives CASSHGGQNQPQHF.

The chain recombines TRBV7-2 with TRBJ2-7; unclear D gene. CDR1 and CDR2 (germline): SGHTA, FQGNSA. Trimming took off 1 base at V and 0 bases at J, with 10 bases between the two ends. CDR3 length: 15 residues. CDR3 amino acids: CASSLVPTSSYEQYF. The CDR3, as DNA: TGTGCCAGCAGCTTAGTTCCCACGAGCTCCTACGAGCAGTACTTC.

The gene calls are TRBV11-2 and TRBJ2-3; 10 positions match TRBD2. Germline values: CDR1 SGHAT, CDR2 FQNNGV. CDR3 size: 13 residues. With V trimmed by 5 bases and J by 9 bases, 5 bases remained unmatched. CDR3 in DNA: TGTGCCAGCAGCCTCACTAGCGGGGAAACGCAGTATTTT. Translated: CASSLTSGETQYF.

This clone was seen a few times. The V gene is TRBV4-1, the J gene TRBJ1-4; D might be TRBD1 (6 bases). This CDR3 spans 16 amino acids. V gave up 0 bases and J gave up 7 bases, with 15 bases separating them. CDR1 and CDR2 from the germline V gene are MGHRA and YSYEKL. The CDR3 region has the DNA TGCGCCAGCAGCCAAGAGGGGGCTCCCGGGGGTGAAAAACTGTTTTTT. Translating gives CASSQEGAPGGEKLFF.